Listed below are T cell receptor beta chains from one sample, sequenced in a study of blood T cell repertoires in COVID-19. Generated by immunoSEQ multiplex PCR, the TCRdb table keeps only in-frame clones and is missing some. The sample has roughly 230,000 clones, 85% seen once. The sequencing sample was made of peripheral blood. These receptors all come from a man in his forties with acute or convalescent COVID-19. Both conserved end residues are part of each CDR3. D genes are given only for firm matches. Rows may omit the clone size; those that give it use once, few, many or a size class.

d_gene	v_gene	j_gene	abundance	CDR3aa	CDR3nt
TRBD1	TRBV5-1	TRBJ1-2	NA	CASSLDRDRGKGYTF	TGCGCCAGCAGCTTGGATAGGGACAGGGGGAAGGGCTACACCTTC
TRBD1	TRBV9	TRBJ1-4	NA	CASSVGTGKEEKLFF	TGTGCCAGCAGCGTAGGGACAGGGAAAGAAGAAAAACTGTTTTTT
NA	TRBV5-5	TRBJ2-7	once	CASSFLETTPNF	TGTGCCAGCAGCTTCCTTGAGACAACACCGAACTTC
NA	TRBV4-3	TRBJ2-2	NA	CASSQGALTPNTGELFF	TGCGCCAGCAGCCAAGGCGCCCTTACCCCGAACACCGGGGAGCTGTTTTTT
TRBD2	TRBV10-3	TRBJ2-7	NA	CAISVSASGAPPGQYF	TGTGCCATCAGTGTGAGTGCTAGCGGGGCCCCTCCGGGGCAGTACTTC
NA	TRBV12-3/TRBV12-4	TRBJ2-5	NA	CASSNEGGETQYF	TGTGCCAGCAGTAATGAGGGGGGGGAGACCCAGTACTTC
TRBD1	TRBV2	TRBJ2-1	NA	CASREQGVNEQFF	TGTGCCAGCAGGGAACAGGGGGTCAATGAGCAGTTCTTC
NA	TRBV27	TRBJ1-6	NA	CASGWTQVFRGASSPLHF	TGTGCCAGCGGATGGACCCAGGTTTTTAGGGGCGCGAGTTCACCCCTCCACTTT
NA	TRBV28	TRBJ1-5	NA	CASSLPGYQPQHF	TGTGCCAGCAGTTTACCGGGGTATCAGCCCCAGCATTTT
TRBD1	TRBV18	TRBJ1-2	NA	CASSNLAPGGVYGYTF	TGTGCCAGCTCGAACCTGGCCCCAGGGGGCGTCTATGGCTACACCTTC
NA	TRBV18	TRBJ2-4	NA	CASSPPRSLAKNIQYF	TGTGCCAGCTCACCACCTCGGTCCCTAGCCAAAAACATTCAGTACTTC
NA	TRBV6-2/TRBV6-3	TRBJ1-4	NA	CASSPGFRANEKLFF	TGTGCCAGCAGTCCCGGGTTCCGGGCTAATGAAAAACTGTTTTTT
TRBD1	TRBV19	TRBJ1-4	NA	CASSSAGTGTEKLFF	TGTGCCAGTAGTTCCGCCGGGACAGGGACTGAAAAACTGTTTTTT
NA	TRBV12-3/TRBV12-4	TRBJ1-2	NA	CASSPSGDYGYTF	TGTGCCAGCAGTCCATCGGGGGACTATGGCTACACCTTC
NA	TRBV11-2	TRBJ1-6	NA	CASSSHSSPLHF	TGTGCCAGCAGCTCCCACAGCTCACCCCTCCACTTT
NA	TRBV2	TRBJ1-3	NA	CASSPQGMDGNTIYF	TGTGCCAGCAGTCCACAGGGAATGGATGGAAACACCATATATTTT
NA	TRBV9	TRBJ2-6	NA	CASSVAGSGANVLTF	TGTGCCAGCAGCGTAGCGGGGTCTGGGGCCAACGTCCTGACTTTC
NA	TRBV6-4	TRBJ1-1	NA	CASSDSGSGTEAFF	TGTGCCAGCAGTGACTCGGGCAGCGGGACTGAAGCTTTCTTT
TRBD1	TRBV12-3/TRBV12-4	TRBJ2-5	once	CASSSRQGVTQYF	TGTGCCAGCAGCAGCCGTCAGGGGGTGACCCAGTACTTC
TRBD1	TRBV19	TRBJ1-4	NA	CATLDRRTPATNEKLFF	TGTGCCACCCTGGACAGGCGTACGCCTGCAACTAATGAAAAACTGTTTTTT
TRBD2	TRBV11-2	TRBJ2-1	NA	CASSLEDLAGYSYNEQFF	TGTGCCAGCAGCTTAGAGGACCTAGCGGGGTATTCCTACAATGAGCAGTTCTTC
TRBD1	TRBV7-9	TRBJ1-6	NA	CASSSNGLGTGLSPLHF	TGTGCCAGCAGCTCGAATGGTTTGGGGACAGGGCTGTCACCCCTCCACTTT
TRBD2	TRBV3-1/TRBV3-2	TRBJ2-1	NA	CASSQESPSGDNEQFF	TGTGCCAGCAGCCAAGAATCGCCTAGCGGGGACAATGAGCAGTTCTTC
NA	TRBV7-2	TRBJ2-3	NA	CASSLLTQAADTQYF	TGTGCCAGCAGCTTATTGACACAGGCAGCAGATACGCAGTATTTT
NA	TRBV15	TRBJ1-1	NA	CATSRGRQLMNTEAFF	TGTGCCACCAGCAGAGGTAGACAGCTGATGAACACTGAAGCTTTCTTT
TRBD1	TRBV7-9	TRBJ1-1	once	CASSLVQGATTEAFF	TGTGCCAGCAGCTTAGTCCAGGGGGCCACCACTGAAGCTTTCTTT
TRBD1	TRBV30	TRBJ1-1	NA	CAWSADRGWAEAFF	TGTGCCTGGAGCGCGGACAGGGGTTGGGCTGAAGCTTTCTTT
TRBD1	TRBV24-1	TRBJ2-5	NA	CATSEIPGTGYQETQYF	TGTGCCACCAGTGAGATACCCGGGACAGGGTACCAAGAGACCCAGTACTTC
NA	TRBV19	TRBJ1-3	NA	CASTPSSGNTIYF	TGTGCCAGCACCCCGAGCTCTGGAAACACCATATATTTT
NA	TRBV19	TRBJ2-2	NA	CASREEAGRFGELFF	TGTGCCAGTAGGGAGGAAGCAGGGAGGTTCGGGGAGCTGTTTTTT
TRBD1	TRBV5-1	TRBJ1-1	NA	CASSSTGEVNTEAFF	TGCGCCAGCAGCTCGACAGGGGAGGTGAACACTGAAGCTTTCTTT
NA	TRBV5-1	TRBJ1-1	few	CASRPLAGAGTEAFF	TGCGCCAGCAGGCCCCTTGCGGGGGCGGGCACTGAAGCTTTCTTT